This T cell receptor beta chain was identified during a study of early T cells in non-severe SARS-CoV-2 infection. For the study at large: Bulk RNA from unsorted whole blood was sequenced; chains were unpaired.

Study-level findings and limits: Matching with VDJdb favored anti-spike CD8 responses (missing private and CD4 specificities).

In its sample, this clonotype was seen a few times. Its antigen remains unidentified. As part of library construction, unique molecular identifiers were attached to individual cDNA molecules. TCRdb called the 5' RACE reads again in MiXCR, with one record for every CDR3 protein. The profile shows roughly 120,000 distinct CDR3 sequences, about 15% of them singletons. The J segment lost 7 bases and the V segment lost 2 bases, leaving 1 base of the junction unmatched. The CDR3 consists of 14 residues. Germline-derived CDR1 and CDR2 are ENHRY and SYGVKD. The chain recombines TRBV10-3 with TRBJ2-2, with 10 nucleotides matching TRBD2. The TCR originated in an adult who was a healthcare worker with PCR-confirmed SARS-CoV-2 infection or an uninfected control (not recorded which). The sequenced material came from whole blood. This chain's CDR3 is CAISETSGIGELFF. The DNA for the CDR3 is TGTGCCATCAGTGAGACTAGCGGGATCGGGGAGCTGTTTTTT.